The 31 T cell receptor beta chains below come from one sample, sequenced in a study of cytomegalovirus exposure and HLA in healthy donors. PCR primers comprised 60 Vbeta and 13 Jbeta primers. TCRdb's copy holds only in-frame clones and misses some; the assay was immunoSEQ multiplex PCR. The sample consists of over 100,000 clones, approximately 8.9% of them appearing once. The source material was PBMCs. Source of these receptors: a middle-aged woman in good health and CMV-seropositive.

This chain links TRBV11-2 with TRBJ2-7; D is undetermined. CDR1 and CDR2 (germline): SGHAT, FQNNGV. The CDR3 sequence is 14 residues long. Trimming stripped 4 bases from V and 2 bases from J, with 12 bases between. The chain's CDR3 is CASSSSIVTYEQYF. CDR3 DNA: TGTGCCAGCAGCTCCTCGATAGTCACCTACGAGCAGTACTTC.

The genes are TRBV7-2 and TRBJ1-2; 8 nucleotides agree with TRBD1. V lost 5 bases to trimming and J lost 13 bases; unmatched junction nucleotides: 6. The V gene's germline CDR1 is SGHTA and CDR2 FQGNSA. CDR3 length equals 11 residues. The CDR3, as DNA: TGTGCCAGCAGCACGGACAGGGTTCGCACCTTC. Its protein product is CASSTDRVRTF. Full variable domain (remainder filled in from reference TRBV7-2 and TRBJ1-2): GAGVSQSPSNKVTEKGKDVELRCDPISGHTALYWYRQSLGQGLEFLIYFQGNSAPDKSGLPSDRFSAERTGGSVSTLTIQRTQQEDSAVYLCASSTDRVRTFGSGTRLTVV.

A few counts support this clone. The chain links TRBV9 to TRBJ1-1; D not resolved. Trimming stripped 4 bases from V and 0 bases from J, with 10 bases between. Germline values: CDR1 SGDLS, CDR2 YYNGEE. The CDR3 runs 14 residues. CDR3 sequence (DNA): TGTGCCAGCAGCTCTATAGCTATGAACACTGAAGCTTTCTTT. It codes for CASSSIAMNTEAFF. Full variable domain (remainder filled in from reference TRBV9 and TRBJ1-1): DSGVTQTPKHLITATGQRVTLRCSPRSGDLSVYWYQQSLDQGLQFLIQYYNGEERAKGNILERFSAQQFPDLHSELNLSSLELGDSALYFCASSSIAMNTEAFFGQGTRLTVV.

V usage is TRBV19 and J usage is TRBJ1-5; the D gene is possibly TRBD1 (5 bases). The germline CDR1 and CDR2 sequences are LNHDA and SQIVND (reference sequence). V was cut by 3 bases and J by 6 bases, with 15 bases left in between. The CDR3 has 15 residues. CDR3 residues: CASSIWGVGSQPQHF. The CDR3 DNA is TGTGCCAGTAGTATCTGGGGCGTTGGTAGTCAGCCCCAGCATTTT.

In its sample, this clone was seen a few times. V is TRBV5-4 and J is TRBJ1-3; D ambiguous. The V and J ends lost 4 bases and 2 bases respectively, with 7 bases between them. Germline V gene lookup returns CDR1 SGHNT and CDR2 YYREEE (reference sequence). This CDR3 contains 13 residues. DNA for the CDR3: TGTGCCAGCAGCACAGATACTGGAAACACCATATATTTT. It yields the protein CASSTDTGNTIYF.

This clone came up a few times. This chain links TRBV28 with TRBJ2-7; 7 bases agree with TRBD1. This CDR3 has 16 amino acids. After removal of 3 bases from V and 2 bases from J, the junction contained 10 bases not matched to a gene. Germline V gene sequence: CDR1 MDHEN, CDR2 SYDVKM. The CDR3 DNA reads as TGTGCCAGCAGTTTTGTTCCAAGGACAGGAACCTACGAGCAGTACTTC. Encoded protein: CASSFVPRTGTYEQYF. Drawing the rest from reference TRBV28 and TRBJ2-7, the complete variable domain is DVKVTQSSRYLVKRTGEKVFLECVQDMDHENMFWYRQDPGLGLRLIYFSYDVKMKEKGDIPEGYSVSREKKERFSLILESASTNQTSMYLCASSFVPRTGTYEQYFGPGTRLTVT.

The rearrangement joins TRBV14 to TRBJ2-7, with D tentatively TRBD2 (7 bases). With 4 bases removed from V and 0 bases from J, the gap between germline ends came to 13 bases. Germline CDR1 and CDR2: SGHDN and FVKESK. CDR3 size: 15 residues. In nucleotides, the CDR3 is TGTGCCAGCAGCCGGACTAGAGGGGGCTCCTACGAGCAGTACTTC. This gives the protein CASSRTRGGSYEQYF.

This rearrangement joins TRBV19 to TRBJ1-1; possibly TRBD1 for D (6 bases). The germline CDR1 and CDR2 sequences are LNHDA and SQIVND (reference sequence). Trimming took 2 bases from V and 4 from J, leaving 14 bases between them. The CDR3 sequence is 15 residues long. The DNA for the CDR3 is TGTGCCAGTAGTATAAACGGGGGGGGCGGCACTGAAGCTTTCTTT. Protein product: CASSINGGGGTEAFF.

This clone was found a few times. The gene calls are TRBV6-5 and TRBJ2-5, with 7 nucleotides matching TRBD2. The V and J ends lost 2 bases and 5 bases, in that order; junction bases with no gene match: 2. The length of the CDR3 is 13 residues. The germline V gene encodes CDR1 MNHEY and CDR2 SVGAGI. Here the CDR3 DNA reads TGTGCCAGCAGTTACCTGGGGGGGGAGACCCAGTACTTC. Residues: CASSYLGGETQYF.

The J gene is TRBJ1-1, the V gene TRBV27; 9 bases line up with TRBD1. J lost 0 bases, V lost 4 bases, and 3 bases had no gene match. The CDR3 sequence is 15 residues long. Germline CDR1 reads MNHEY; CDR2 reads SMNVEV (reference sequence). As DNA, the CDR3 is TGTGCCAGCAGTTGGGACAGGGCGGTGAACACTGAAGCTTTCTTT. Its translation is CASSWDRAVNTEAFF.

This clone has a handful of counts. This chain links TRBV5-5 with TRBJ2-4, with D possibly being TRBD1 (5 bases). V was pared by 4 bases and J by 0 bases, with 17 bases between. Germline V gives CDR1 SGHKS, CDR2 YYEKEE (reference sequence). The CDR3 loop spans 17 amino acids. The CDR3 loop is CASSPTPAGLAKNIQYF. CDR3 DNA sequence: TGTGCCAGCAGCCCCACACCTGCAGGGCTAGCCAAAAACATTCAGTACTTC.

The gene calls are TRBV7-3 and TRBJ1-2, with 9 bases that match TRBD1. With 8 bases clipped from V and 6 bases from J, the junction kept 7 bases outside the gene matches. Germline V gene sequence: CDR1 SGHTA, CDR2 FQGTGA. The CDR3 contains 13 residues. CDR3 nucleotide sequence: TGTGCCAGCGGAACGACAGGGGGGCATGGCTACACCTTC. Encoded protein: CASGTTGGHGYTF.

J is TRBJ2-2 and V is TRBV4-1; possible D gene TRBD1, 6 bases. V dropped 1 base and J dropped 0 bases, with 12 bases sitting between them. The CDR3 has 17 residues. Germline CDR1 is MGHRA and CDR2 is YSYEKL. The CDR3 here is CASSQGFRTANTGELFF. Here the CDR3 DNA reads TGCGCCAGCAGCCAAGGATTCCGGACAGCGAACACCGGGGAGCTGTTTTTT.

This clone was seen a few times. This chain connects TRBV5-6 to TRBJ2-3; 12 bases map to TRBD2. The trim removed 1 base at V and 5 bases at J, leaving 8 bases unmatched. The germline V gene encodes CDR1 SGHDT and CDR2 YYEEEE. The CDR3 extends over 17 amino acids. The CDR3 DNA follows: TGTGCCAGCAGCTTGTTAGCTAGCGGGGGGGCCGGAGATACGCAGTATTTT. Protein product: CASSLLASGGAGDTQYF. Based on the CDR3 plus reference TRBV5-6 and TRBJ2-3, the full variable domain is DAGVTQSPTHLIKTRGQQVTLRCSPKSGHDTVSWYQQALGQGPQFIFQYYEEEERQRGNFPDRFSGHQFPNYSSELNVNALLLGDSALYLCASSLLASGGAGDTQYFGPGTRLTVL.

This clone was recorded a few times. The sample holds other DNA sequences that translate to the same CDR3. V and J are TRBV15 and TRBJ1-1, with a possible D match to TRBD1 (5 bases). The CDR3 is made up of 15 amino acids. V dropped 3 bases and J dropped 1 base, with 12 bases sitting between them. The V gene's germline CDR1 is LNHNV and CDR2 YYDKDF (reference sequence). The CDR3 DNA is TGTGCCACCAGCAGGGGAGGGACGGGGAACACTGAAGCTTTCTTT. Protein sequence: CATSRGGTGNTEAFF. The whole variable domain, filled in from reference TRBV15 and TRBJ1-1, reads DAMVIQNPRYQVTQFGKPVTLSCSQTLNHNVMYWYQQKSSQAPKLLFHYYDKDFNNEADTPDNFQSRRPNTSFCFLDIRSPGLGDTAMYLCATSRGGTGNTEAFFGQGTRLTVV.

This clone has just a few counts. The chain has TRBV18 and TRBJ1-4; D gene ambiguous. Germline assignment: CDR1 KGHSH and CDR2 LQKENI. Trimming shortened V by 4 bases and J by 8 bases, and 11 bases separated the two germline ends. The CDR3 spans 13 residues. The DNA for the CDR3 is TGTGCCAGCTCACTAACTGAAGAAGAAAAACTGTTTTTT. As protein: CASSLTEEEKLFF.

This clone was seen only a few times. The J gene is TRBJ1-2, the V gene TRBV29-1; possibly TRBD1 for D (6 bases). Trimming pared 4 bases from V and 5 bases from J, leaving 14 bases between. This CDR3 has 13 amino acids. CDR1 is SQVTM and CDR2 is ANQGSEA in the germline V gene. CDR3 amino acids: CSVVRGRGYGYTF. CDR3 coding DNA: TGCAGCGTTGTTAGGGGAAGGGGGTATGGCTACACCTTC.

The rearrangement uses TRBV6-6 and TRBJ2-7; 8 positions match TRBD1. The CDR3 spans 15 residues. Germline CDR1 reads MNHNY; CDR2 reads SVGAGI (reference sequence). The ends lost 7 bases at V and 0 bases at J; junction bases unmatched: 8. The CDR3 bases are TGTGCCAGCAAGGGCGCAGGGGGCAGCTCCTACGAGCAGTACTTC. The encoded protein is CASKGAGGSSYEQYF.

This clone was counted only a few times. The chain joins TRBV5-4 to TRBJ2-7, with 11 positions matching TRBD1. The CDR3 totals 15 residues. J gave up 3 bases and V 4 bases, and 6 bases lay outside the gene matches. CDR1 is SGHNT, CDR2 YYREEE, per germline (reference sequence). The CDR3: CASSPGGTGGYEQYF. The DNA of the CDR3 is TGTGCCAGCAGCCCTGGAGGGACAGGGGGCTACGAGCAGTACTTC.

This clone was observed a handful of times. The gene calls are TRBV19 and TRBJ1-5; weak D call: TRBD1 (5 bases). Between the trimmed V and J ends, which lost 7 bases and 2 bases, there was a span of 12 bases. Germline V gives CDR1 LNHDA, CDR2 SQIVND (reference sequence). This CDR3 has 14 residues. CDR3 protein: CASTYGGGNQPQHF. CDR3 bases: TGTGCCAGTACCTATGGGGGGGGCAATCAGCCCCAGCATTTT.

This chain uses TRBV7-9 with TRBJ2-7, with a tentative D call TRBD2 (6 bases). With 3 bases removed from V and 6 bases from J, the gap between germline ends came to 12 bases. The CDR3 extends over 13 amino acids. CDR1 is SEHNR, CDR2 FQNEAQ, per germline (reference sequence). The CDR3 sequence is CASSLVRGVEQYF. CDR3 sequence (DNA): TGTGCCAGCAGCTTGGTACGCGGGGTCGAGCAGTACTTC. The full variable domain, its missing parts supplied by reference TRBV7-9 and TRBJ2-7, is DTGVSQNPRHKITKRGQNVTFRCDPISEHNRLYWYRQTLGQGPEFLTYFQNEAQLEKSRLLSDRFSAERPKGSFSTLEIQRTEQGDSAMYLCASSLVRGVEQYFGPGTRLTVT.

This clone has just a few counts. The rearrangement uses TRBV19 and TRBJ2-1, with 11 bases lining up with TRBD2. Germline trimming cut 3 bases from V and 2 bases from J; bases unmatched to any gene: 9. The CDR3 runs to 18 residues. Germline V gene lookup returns CDR1 LNHDA and CDR2 SQIVND (reference sequence). The CDR3 DNA sequence: TGTGCCAGTAGTATCCCCGACTCGACTAGCGGGGCCTACAATGAGCAGTTCTTC. This gives the protein CASSIPDSTSGAYNEQFF.

Only a few counts were recorded for this clone. The gene calls are TRBV29-1 and TRBJ2-7; 9 bases align to TRBD1. With V trimmed by 6 bases and J by 3 bases, 9 bases remained unmatched. The CDR3 has 14 amino acids. Germline loops: CDR1 SQVTM, CDR2 ANQGSEA. CDR3 in DNA: TGCAGCGTGTCCCGACAGGGGGTTTACTACGAGCAGTACTTC. Its protein product is CSVSRQGVYYEQYF.

This clone has more than one count but fewer than ten. V usage is TRBV5-1 and J usage is TRBJ1-2; 11 bases fit TRBD1. The CDR3 extends over 17 amino acids. CDR1 is SGHRS and CDR2 is YFSETQ in the germline V gene. J lost 2 bases, V lost 0 bases, and 6 bases had no gene match. CDR3 sequence (DNA): TGCGCCAGCAGCTTGGACGCCCGGACAGGGGGCAACTATGGCTACACCTTC. Protein: CASSLDARTGGNYGYTF.

In its sample, this clone was seen a few times. The V call is TRBV5-1, the J call TRBJ2-7; possibly TRBD2 for D (6 bases). The germline V gene encodes CDR1 SGHRS and CDR2 YFSETQ. Between the trimmed V and J ends, which lost 3 bases and 4 bases, there was a span of 14 bases. This CDR3 is 14 amino acids long. The CDR3 coding sequence is TGCGCCAGCAGCTGGGGGGAAACGAGGTACGAGCAGTACTTC. This encodes CASSWGETRYEQYF.

The chain recombines TRBV6-1 with TRBJ1-1; D gene unclear. V lost 6 bases, J lost 4 bases, and 12 bases lay in between. The CDR3 is 13 residues long. Germline assignment: CDR1 MNHNS and CDR2 SASEGT. The DNA of the CDR3 is TGTGCCAGCAGCTATACGCTATCCACTGAAGCTTTCTTT. Its protein product is CASSYTLSTEAFF.

The V and J genes are TRBV29-1 and TRBJ1-2; TRBD1 aligns across 8 bases. CDR1 and CDR2 (germline): SQVTM, ANQGSEA. The CDR3 has 13 amino acids. V trimming: 3 bases; J trimming: 0 bases; junction bases outside the gene matches: 0. CDR3 in DNA: TGCAGCGTTGAGGGACAGGCTAACTATGGCTACACCTTC. Its translation is CSVEGQANYGYTF.

The J gene is TRBJ1-4, the V gene TRBV19; D gene ambiguous. Germline V lookup: CDR1 LNHDA, CDR2 SQIVND (reference sequence). Trimming cost V 4 bases and J 8 bases, with 11 bases left between them. The CDR3 runs to 13 residues. CDR3 nucleotide sequence: TGTGCCAGTAGTAGAGCGTTCGGGGAAAAACTGTTTTTT. This gives the protein CASSRAFGEKLFF.

V and J are TRBV6-5 and TRBJ1-1; no clear D. CDR3 length: 13 residues. The germline V gene has CDR1 MNHEY and CDR2 SVGAGI. V lost 2 bases, J lost 0 bases, and 4 bases lay in between. The CDR3 bases are TGTGCCAGCAGTTACACAGTGAACACTGAAGCTTTCTTT. Amino acid sequence: CASSYTVNTEAFF.

This clone is a singleton in its sample. This chain connects TRBV7-2 to TRBJ2-5; D is perhaps TRBD2 (5 bases). Trimming took off 5 bases at V and 2 bases at J, with 15 bases between the two ends. Germline V gene lookup returns CDR1 SGHTA and CDR2 FQGNSA. The CDR3 covers 15 residues. The CDR3 nucleotides are TGTGCCAGCAGCCGCTCCGGGTCGGGGCAAGAGACCCAGTACTTC. As protein: CASSRSGSGQETQYF.

This chain connects TRBV1 to TRBJ2-1; no check of the table's D call, TRBD2, against the DNA was made. TRBV1 is deemed a pseudogene. The CDR3 has 16 amino acids. This chain's CDR3 is CTSNPAGERSYNEQFF. The CDR3 DNA sequence: TGCACCAGCAACCCAGCGGGGGAAAGATCCTACAATGAGCAGTTCTTC.